This TCR beta chain appears in the sequencing data of a study of early T cells in non-severe SARS-CoV-2 infection. Study details: Investigators sequenced bulk RNA drawn from unsorted whole blood, and chains remained unpaired.

Trimming left V 3 bases short and J 8 bases short, with 16 bases between. Germline CDR1 reads MNHNY; CDR2 reads SVGAGI (reference sequence). This CDR3 has 14 amino acids. Findings and limits, study-wide: VDJdb matching skewed toward anti-spike CD8 responses, missing private and CD4 specificities.

Unique molecular identifiers were affixed to single, distinct cDNA molecules. TCRdb fed the 5' RACE reads into MiXCR, producing one record per CDR3 protein. The sample lists 90,000 to 120,000 distinct CDR3 sequences; 11% were seen once. This clonotype has a handful of counts. Antigen unknown. This sequence was found in an adult who was a healthcare worker with PCR-confirmed SARS-CoV-2 infection or an uninfected control (not recorded which). The J gene is TRBJ1-2, the V gene TRBV6-6, with no clear D. Sequencing was done on a sample of whole blood. The CDR3 DNA reads as TGTGCCAGCAGTTATACAGACTCCTACGGGGGCTACACCTTC. Translation: CASSYTDSYGGYTF.